These T cell receptor beta chains were read from a single sample in a study of blood T cell repertoires in COVID-19. TCRdb's table, derived via immunoSEQ multiplex PCR, lists solely in-frame clones and lacks some. The sample includes 300,000 to 350,000 clones, around 87% of them seen just once. Sequences were obtained from peripheral blood. Every receptor here comes from a woman aged 50 to 60 with COVID-19, enrolled during active disease. Each CDR3 is given with its conserved first and last residue. A D gene is named only where the DNA matches it firmly. Clone sizes are given selectively: once, few, many, or a class where the clone is expanded.

>TRBV19|TRBJ1-5|once|NA
CASSIVGQGNNQPQHF
TGTGCCAGTAGTATCGTGGGGCAGGGGAACAATCAGCCCCAGCATTTT
>TRBV19|TRBJ1-5|once|NA
CASRQQENQPQHF
TGTGCCAGTAGACAACAGGAAAATCAGCCCCAGCATTTT
>TRBV6-5|TRBJ1-1|NA|NA
CASRSSIGAFF
TGTGCCAGCAGATCCTCTATCGGGGCTTTCTTT
>TRBV4-1|TRBJ2-3|NA|NA
CASSQEGVSTDTQYF
TGCGCCAGCAGCCAAGAAGGGGTTTCAACAGATACGCAGTATTTT
>TRBV18|TRBJ2-1|NA|NA
CASSPLGQGYNEQFF
TGTGCCAGCTCCCCACTCGGTCAGGGGTACAATGAGCAGTTCTTC
>TRBV19|TRBJ1-5|NA|NA
CASSEPYSNQPQHF
TGTGCCAGTAGTGAGCCCTATAGCAATCAGCCCCAGCATTTT
>TRBV5-1|TRBJ2-7|NA|NA
CASSLMSSNSYEQYF
TGCGCCAGCAGCTTGATGAGTTCTAACTCCTACGAGCAGTACTTC
>TRBV15|TRBJ2-2|NA|NA
CATSRVGRGRYAGELFF
TGTGCCACCAGCAGAGTCGGCAGGGGGAGGTACGCCGGGGAGCTGTTTTTT
>TRBV4-2|TRBJ2-3|NA|TRBD2
CASSQGGTSGRPPDTQYF
TGTGCCAGCAGCCAAGGAGGGACTAGCGGGAGGCCCCCAGATACGCAGTATTTT
>TRBV4-2|TRBJ2-7|NA|NA
CASSLQGTGEYEQYF
TGTGCCAGCAGCCTGCAAGGGACGGGAGAGTACGAGCAGTACTTC
>TRBV6-5|TRBJ2-7|NA|TRBD1
CASSTRTGGQYF
TGTGCCAGCAGTACCAGGACAGGCGGGCAGTACTTC
>TRBV18|TRBJ2-7|once|NA
CASSDGRGAKYF
TGTGCCAGCTCAGACGGGAGAGGGGCTAAGTACTTC
>TRBV10-3|TRBJ1-6|NA|NA
CAISEGTTASPLHF
TGTGCCATCAGTGAGGGAACTACGGCTTCACCCCTCCACTTT
>TRBV20-1|TRBJ2-1|NA|TRBD2
CSASADPTSSPEFF
TGCAGTGCTAGTGCGGATCCGACTAGCTCTCCTGAGTTCTTC
>TRBV5-1|TRBJ2-5|NA|TRBD2
CASSTGLSGRVGKTQYF
TGCGCCAGCAGCACGGGACTAAGCGGGAGAGTTGGAAAGACCCAGTACTTC
>TRBV18|TRBJ2-5|NA|TRBD2
CASSPTLAGGVEFQETQYF
TGTGCCAGCTCACCAACTCTAGCGGGAGGGGTGGAATTCCAAGAGACCCAGTACTTC
>TRBV6-5|TRBJ1-5|NA|TRBD1
CASRDRESNQPQHF
TGTGCCAGCAGGGACAGGGAAAGCAATCAGCCCCAGCATTTT
>TRBV12-3/TRBV12-4|TRBJ1-2|NA|NA
CASSLDGDTGYTF
TGTGCCAGCAGTTTAGACGGGGACACCGGCTACACCTTC
>TRBV19|TRBJ2-1|NA|NA
CASSAYYNEQFF
TGTGCCAGTAGCGCCTACTACAATGAGCAGTTCTTC
>TRBV30|TRBJ2-3|NA|TRBD2
CAWRLAGADTQYF
TGTGCCTGGAGACTAGCGGGAGCAGATACGCAGTATTTT
>TRBV5-4|TRBJ2-1|NA|NA
CASSFSQVRYNEQFF
TGTGCCAGCAGCTTTTCGCAGGTCCGCTACAATGAGCAGTTCTTC
>TRBV10-1|TRBJ2-2|NA|NA
CASSGGRANTGELFF
TGCGCCAGCAGTGGGGGCCGGGCGAACACCGGGGAGCTGTTTTTT
>TRBV7-9|TRBJ1-1|NA|NA
CASSLEANTEAFF
TGTGCCAGCAGCTTAGAAGCAAACACTGAAGCTTTCTTT
>TRBV2|TRBJ2-3|many|NA
CASSGYRGTDTQYF
TGTGCCAGCAGTGGATATCGGGGTACAGATACGCAGTATTTT
>TRBV6-2/TRBV6-3|TRBJ2-1|NA|NA
CASSPDRSSYNEQFF
TGTGCCAGCAGCCCCGACAGAAGCTCCTACAATGAGCAGTTCTTC
>TRBV29-1|TRBJ2-3|many|NA
CSAFGVGTQYF
TGCAGCGCTTTCGGGGTGGGTACGCAGTATTTT